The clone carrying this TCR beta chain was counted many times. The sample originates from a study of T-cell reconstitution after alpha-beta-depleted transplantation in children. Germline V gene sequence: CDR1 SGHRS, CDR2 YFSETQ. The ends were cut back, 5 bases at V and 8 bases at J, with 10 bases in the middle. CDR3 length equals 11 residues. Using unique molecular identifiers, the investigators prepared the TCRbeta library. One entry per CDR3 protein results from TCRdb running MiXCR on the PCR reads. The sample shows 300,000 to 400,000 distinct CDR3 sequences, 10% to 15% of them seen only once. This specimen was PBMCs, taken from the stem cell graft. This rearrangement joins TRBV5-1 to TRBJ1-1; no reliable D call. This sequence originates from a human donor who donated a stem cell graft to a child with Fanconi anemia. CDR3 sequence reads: CASRFGPEAFF. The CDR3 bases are TGCGCCAGCAGGTTTGGCCCCGAAGCTTTCTTT.